This is a list of T cell receptor beta chains from one sample in a study of T cell repertoires in cytomegalovirus infection. TCRdb itself ran the reads through MiXCR, one entry per CDR3 protein. This repertoire shows hundreds of thousands of distinct CDR3 sequences, 33% found once; its top ten account for 18%. The antigens these receptors bind are not known. The specimen was cultured PBMCs, collected from culture after CMV antigen stimulation. These receptor sequences come from a human donor in good health (CMV status not recorded). Some clones in this sample may be carry-over from other donors' samples. Both conserved end residues are part of each CDR3. D genes are given only for firm matches. Clone size, where shown, is once, few, many, or a class for clones that have expanded.

clone_size,j_call,v_call,d_call,cdr3_nt,cdr3_aa
.,TRBJ2-6,TRBV18,.,TGTGCCAGCTCACGCAGTCAGGGCTCTTGGCGCTCTGGGGCCAACGTCCTGACTTTC,CASSRSQGSWRSGANVLTF
few,TRBJ2-1,TRBV6-2/TRBV6-3,TRBD2,TGTGCCAGCAGTCTAGCGGGAGCGGCCTACAATGAGCAGTTCTTC,CASSLAGAAYNEQFF
once,TRBJ2-5,TRBV11-2,TRBD1,TGTGCCAGCAGCTTGACAGGGGTCGGCTACGTCCAAGAGACCCAGTACTTC,CASSLTGVGYVQETQYF
.,TRBJ2-7,TRBV10-3,TRBD1,TGTGCCATCAGTGGGGACAGGGTCTACGAGCAGTACTTC,CAISGDRVYEQYF
few,TRBJ2-2,TRBV7-9,TRBD1,TGTGCCAGCACCCCACCTGAGGACAGGGTGGGGGTGGGGAACACCGGGGAGCTGTTTTTT,CASTPPEDRVGVGNTGELFF
.,TRBJ1-2,TRBV6-1,.,TGTGCCAGCACGGGCCGGAACTATGGCTACACCTTC,CASTGRNYGYTF
few,TRBJ1-2,TRBV19,.,TGTGCCAGTACCGCAGTGGTCTTTCTTAACTATGGCTACACCTTC,CASTAVVFLNYGYTF
.,TRBJ2-3,TRBV14,.,TGTGCCAGCAGCCAATGGGGGCGTGGACTACCACGCACAGATACGCAGTATTTT,CASSQWGRGLPRTDTQYF
few,TRBJ1-2,TRBV10-3,TRBD1,TGTGCCACAGGTCCGACAGGGAGCGGAAACTATGGCTACACCTTC,CATGPTGSGNYGYTF
.,TRBJ1-5,TRBV12-3/TRBV12-4,.,TGTGCCAGCAGCCCTGACCAGTATAGGAATCAGCCCCAGCATTTT,CASSPDQYRNQPQHF
once,TRBJ1-4,TRBV6-2/TRBV6-3,.,TGTGCCAGCAGGTCACAGGGAGCTAATGAAAAACTGTTTTTT,CASRSQGANEKLFF
.,TRBJ1-4,TRBV7-2,.,TGTGCCAGCAGCGTGAGACCGATAACAACTAATGAAAAACTGTTTTTT,CASSVRPITTNEKLFF
.,TRBJ1-2,TRBV20-1,TRBD1,TGCAGTGCTCCTACAGGGGGGCCCAACTATGGCTACACCTTC,CSAPTGGPNYGYTF
.,TRBJ2-7,TRBV6-2/TRBV6-3,.,TGTGCCAGCAGTTACTCGAAAGGGGGGCTGAGCTCCTACGAGCAGTACTTC,CASSYSKGGLSSYEQYF
.,TRBJ2-7,TRBV4-2,.,TGTGCCAGCAGCCAAGTAAAAGGGAGGAAGGGCGAGCAGTACTTC,CASSQVKGRKGEQYF
.,TRBJ2-1,TRBV4-1,.,TGCGCCAGCAGCCAGGGGGTTCTCGAAAACAATGAGCAGTTCTTC,CASSQGVLENNEQFF
once,TRBJ1-5,TRBV19,.,TGTGCCAGTAGCCGCCAGAATAGCAATCAGCCCCAGCATTTT,CASSRQNSNQPQHF
once,TRBJ1-1,TRBV18,TRBD1,TGTGCCAGCTCCCCAAGGGGGCTAGAGAACACTGAAGCTTTCTTT,CASSPRGLENTEAFF
.,TRBJ2-5,TRBV15,TRBD1,TGTGCCACCAGCAGGACAGGGGCCGAGACCCAGTACTTC,CATSRTGAETQYF
.,TRBJ2-6,TRBV14,.,TGTGCCAGCAGTCGGGGGGCACAAATCCCTTCTGGGGCCAACGTCCTGACTTTC,CASSRGAQIPSGANVLTF
.,TRBJ1-5,TRBV6-5,.,TGTGCCAGCAGTTACTCGGCCCACAGGGCGCCCCAGCATTTT,CASSYSAHRAPQHF
few,TRBJ2-7,TRBV7-8,.,TGTGCCAGCAGCGCCGGGACAAGGCTCGCCGAGCAGTACTTC,CASSAGTRLAEQYF
.,TRBJ1-5,TRBV6-6,TRBD1,TGTGCCAGCGGACAGGGGGCGAATCAGCCCCAGCATTTT,CASGQGANQPQHF
.,TRBJ1-1,TRBV18,.,TGTGCCAGCTCACCCCTGGGCAGGGACACTGAAGCTTTCTTT,CASSPLGRDTEAFF